Sequencing of this TCR beta chain was carried out in a study of T cell repertoires in cytomegalovirus infection. With 5 bases clipped from V and 5 bases from J, the junction kept 10 bases outside the gene matches. CDR1 SGHVS and CDR2 FNYEAQ come from the germline V gene. The CDR3 has 16 residues. At least ten counts were recorded for this clonotype. The antigen remains undetermined. Using its own MiXCR run on the reads, TCRdb lists one record per CDR3 protein. The repertoire holds approximately 500,000 distinct CDR3 sequences, with 30% to 40% as singletons. The V gene is TRBV7-6, the J gene TRBJ2-2, with TRBD1 matching 8 bases. The specimen comprised cultured PBMCs, sampled from culture after CMV antigen stimulation. The TCR sequence derives from a human donor in good health (CMV status not recorded). Some clones in this sample may be carry-over from other donors' samples. Here the CDR3 reads CASSPPGQGRTGELFF. The CDR3 bases are TGTGCCAGCAGCCCCCCCGGACAGGGAAGGACCGGGGAGCTGTTTTTT. The variable domain in full, completed from reference TRBV7-6 and TRBJ2-2, reads GAGVSQSPRYKVTKRGQDVALRCDPISGHVSLYWYRQALGQGPEFLTYFNYEAQQDKSGLPNDRFSAERPEGSISTLTIQRTEQRDSAMYRCASSPPGQGRTGELFFGEGSRLTVL.